This TCR beta chain originates from a study of CD8 T cells in Susac syndrome (dated by TCRdb to about 2019). In terms of the full investigation: Repertoire sequencing was used to test whether CD8+ T cell activation and differentiation in Susac syndrome was antigen driven. Clonality of the CD8+ T cell repertoire was compared between more than 10 healthy donors, approximately 14 Susac syndrome patients and under 16 multiple sclerosis patients. Points the paper makes about the study in general: The number of individuals in the TCR sequencing and HLA analysis was acknowledged as relatively small.

RNA was extracted with the RNeasy kit and about 0.5 to 1 ug was reverse transcribed using random hexamers. TCR beta CDR3 regions were amplified with the immunoSEQ multiplex PCR assay covering 54 Vbeta and 13 Jbeta segments. PCR amplification bias was corrected using a synthetic template baseline for primer optimization and computational correction. The source study handled its data this way. Only productive sequences were kept, with reads annotated to V, D and J genes according to IMGT and analyzed in immunoSEQ Analyzer. Clonality was computed as one minus Shannon entropy normalized by log2 of the number of productive unique sequences. For each patient and control, public and private clones were evaluated among the 100 most prevalent clones. Susac-specific clones were defined as absent from healthy and MS cohorts, 1052 published viral clones and other ImmuneACCESS disease sequences. TCRdb redid the processing of the public reads, applying fastp at Q25 and MiXCR, and retained in-frame beta chains. Here each entry gathers all rows of one CDR3 protein and keeps the most common genes and DNA. TCRdb's processing, not the authors', yielded these V and J calls. For this sample the table gives about 150,000 distinct CDR3 sequences, of which just under 95% were detected only once. The biggest ten clones account for around 0.21% of the sample.

Peripheral blood CD8+ and CD4+ T cells from healthy donors, Susac syndrome patients and multiple sclerosis patients were profiled using high-throughput TCR beta sequencing. Treatment-naive patients with stable or active relapsing-remitting disease fulfilling revised McDonald criteria were used as multiple sclerosis controls. Bulk CD8+ and CD4+ T cells were purified by magnetic negative isolation, whereas CD8+ TEMRA cells were enriched by FACS. Blood was drawn into EDTA tubes, processed within 24 hours, and PBMCs were isolated by density gradient centrifugation. PBMCs destined for TCR sequencing were cryopreserved in liquid nitrogen and later thawed in a 37 °C water bath. The sorted or isolated CD4+, CD8+ and CD8+ TEMRA cells reached a purity of at least 90%. Unmatched junction bases come to 9, with V trimmed by 3 bases and J by 5 bases. Based on the germline V gene, the CDR1 and CDR2 sequences are SGHRS and YFSETQ. The CDR3 goes from the cysteine to the phenylalanine over 15 residues. The only DNA kept is the CDR3, 45 bases in frame from the first base.

Turning to this clonotype: The target of this receptor is not known. No clone much larger than this one lies a single base away; base qualities are absent.

The clonotype comes from a human donor with multiple sclerosis. The sequencing sample was made of CD8+ T cells from PBMCs. Recombination linked TRBV5-1 to TRBJ1-1, and TRBD1 aligns with 8 junction nucleotides. For the CDR3, the sequence is CASSYGQGTSTEAFF. The nucleotide sequence is given as TGCGCCAGCAGCTATGGACAGGGTACTTCTACTGAAGCTTTCTTT.